A selection of T cell receptor beta chains follows, all from one sample in a study of blood T cell repertoires in COVID-19. Clones were sequenced by immunoSEQ multiplex PCR, and TCRdb holds only the in-frame ones, with some missing. This sample has a few hundred thousand clones, with just under 90% found just once. Sequenced material: PBMCs or T cells enriched from blood (not recorded which). The receptors stem from a woman aged 25-40 years who had recovered from COVID-19. CDR3s include the opening cysteine and the closing phenylalanine or tryptophan. Each record gives: V gene, D gene, CDR3 length, J gene, clone size, CDR3 DNA, CDR3 protein. The D gene is left open where the match is weak. A row's size may be missing; if present it is once, few, many or a size class.

>TRBV9|-|15|TRBJ2-3|-
TGTGCCAGCTCCTTTTGGAGGATGGGCACAGATACGCAGTATTTT
CASSFWRMGTDTQYF
>TRBV28|TRBD2|18|TRBJ2-1|few
TGTGCCAGCAGTTTTTCTGGAACCACTAGCGGGGTGAACAATGAGCAGTTCTTC
CASSFSGTTSGVNNEQFF
>TRBV6-1|-|16|TRBJ1-5|-
TGTGCCAGCAGTGAATCTTGGGGGCTAAGCAATCAGCCCCAGCATTTT
CASSESWGLSNQPQHF
>TRBV4-2|TRBD2|15|TRBJ2-7|-
TGTGCCAGCAGCCAAAACCTAGCGGGAGTTGACGAGCAGTACTTC
CASSQNLAGVDEQYF
>TRBV6-2/TRBV6-3|-|14|TRBJ1-2|-
TGTGCCAGCAGCCCCTACAGGGTTGGCTATGGCTACACCTTC
CASSPYRVGYGYTF
>TRBV10-3|TRBD2|15|TRBJ2-2|-
TGTGCCATCAAGAGGATAGCGGGAGACACCGGGGAGCTGTTTTTT
CAIKRIAGDTGELFF
>TRBV6-4|-|13|TRBJ2-2|-
TGTGCCAGCAGTGAAGCGCAAACCGGGGAGCTGTTTTTT
CASSEAQTGELFF
>TRBV4-2|-|12|TRBJ1-6|-
TGTGCCAGCAGCCATGTAAATTCACCCCTCCACTTT
CASSHVNSPLHF
>TRBV7-9|-|14|TRBJ1-2|-
TGTGCCAGCAGCTTAGTATCAGGGATGGATGGCTACACCTTC
CASSLVSGMDGYTF
>TRBV29-1|TRBD1|17|TRBJ2-3|-
TGCAGCGTGGATACCGGGGGGACAGGGTTGGGCACAGATACGCAGTATTTT
CSVDTGGTGLGTDTQYF
>TRBV29-1|-|10|TRBJ2-5|-
TGCAGCGTTGTAGAAGAGACCCAGTACTTC
CSVVEETQYF